The 10 T cell receptor beta chains presented below share a single source sample, sequenced in a study of naive and memory T cell subsets. An equimolar mix of two oligonucleotides served as the beta constant-region primer for TRBC1 and TRBC2. A single record per CDR3 protein comes from TCRdb applying MiXCR to the UMI-ligation and nested PCR reads. The sample lists tens of thousands of distinct CDR3 sequences; about 14% were seen once. Sequences were obtained from effector memory CD4+ T cells from blood. Subset of the sample: effector memory, CD45RA- CD27-. These receptor sequences come from a human donor in good health.

The rearrangement links TRBV7-2 to TRBJ2-1, with D possibly TRBD2 on 5 matching bases. Germline V CDR1 and CDR2: SGHTA, FQGNSA. Trimming left V 5 bases short and J 3 bases short, with 11 bases between. The CDR3 is 14 residues long. DNA of the CDR3: TGTGCCAGCAGCCCCTGGGGAGTCTACAATGAGCAGTTCTTC. Translation gives CASSPWGVYNEQFF.

The V gene is TRBV7-2, the J gene TRBJ1-4, with 7 bases that match TRBD1. V dropped 6 bases and J dropped 2; count of bases not matched to a gene: 6. Germline V gives CDR1 SGHTA, CDR2 FQGNSA. The CDR3 consists of 15 residues. This CDR3 reads CASSPRQGTNEKLFF. The CDR3 nucleotides are TGTGCCAGCAGTCCTAGACAGGGTACTAATGAAAAACTGTTTTTT.

V is TRBV20-1 and J is TRBJ2-1; 10 nucleotides agree with TRBD1. J gave up 8 bases and V 5 bases, and 9 bases lay outside the gene matches. This CDR3 contains 14 residues. From germline, CDR1 is DFQATT and CDR2 SNEGSKA (reference sequence). In DNA form, the CDR3 reads TGCAGTGCTTGGTTATTGACAGGGGGCGATGAGCAGTTCTTC. It specifies CSAWLLTGGDEQFF.

This clonotype has only a few counts. The chain couples TRBV11-2 to TRBJ2-1; perhaps D is TRBD1 or TRBD2 (7 bases each). This CDR3 spans 14 amino acids. V was pared by 0 bases and J by 6 bases, with 9 bases between. CDR1 SGHAT and CDR2 FQNNGV come from the germline V gene. CDR3 amino acids: CASSLDRGGNEQFF. As DNA, the CDR3 is TGTGCCAGCAGCTTAGACAGGGGGGGCAATGAGCAGTTCTTC.

The chain recombines TRBV28 with TRBJ2-2; 7 positions match TRBD2. V was clipped by 11 bases and J by 0 bases; unmatched bases: 6. This CDR3 is 14 amino acids long. Germline V CDR1 and CDR2: MDHEN, SYDVKM. CDR3 DNA sequence: TGTGCCTCCTGGGAGGGAACGAACACCGGGGAGCTGTTTTTT. It encodes CASWEGTNTGELFF. The full variable domain, rest sourced from reference TRBV28 and TRBJ2-2, is DVKVTQSSRYLVKRTGEKVFLECVQDMDHENMFWYRQDPGLGLRLIYFSYDVKMKEKGDIPEGYSVSREKKERFSLILESASTNQTSMYLCASWEGTNTGELFFGEGSRLTVL.

The CDR3 spells CASFHRRAAGSPLHF. In DNA, the CDR3 is TGTGCCAGCTTTCACCGCAGGGCCGCGGGTTCACCCCTCCACTTT. The V call is TRBV2, the J call TRBJ1-6; tentatively, D is TRBD1 (5 bases). This CDR3 spans 15 amino acids. V was trimmed by 8 bases and J by 9 bases, leaving 20 bases between them. CDR1 and CDR2 from the germline V gene are SNHLY and FYNNEI.

By its share, this clonotype is medium-sized. The rearrangement links TRBV20-1 to TRBJ2-2, with D perhaps matching TRBD2 (5 bases). This CDR3 has 13 amino acids. Trimming removed 5 bases from V and 7 bases from J, with 14 bases in between. The V gene's germline CDR1 is DFQATT and CDR2 SNEGSKA (reference sequence). The CDR3 DNA reads TGCAGTGCTCCAAGCGGAGCCGTCGGGGAGCTGTTTTTT. It specifies CSAPSGAVGELFF.

This clonotype appeared many times. This chain connects TRBV6-2 or TRBV6-3 to TRBJ1-5; TRBD1 matches at 7 bases. The germline V gene encodes CDR1 MNHEY and CDR2 SVGEGT. The CDR3 is 15 residues long. The V segment lost 5 bases and the J segment 4 bases; nucleotides outside the gene matches: 8. CDR3: CASSDPTGLNQPQHF. DNA for the CDR3: TGTGCCAGCAGTGACCCGACAGGGTTGAATCAGCCCCAGCATTTT.

Of note for this clonotype: One base away lies a much larger clone, so this may be a sequencing read error. The CDR3 DNA reads as TGCGCCAGCAGCTTGGCAGCCTTTGGAGGCTACACCTTC. Protein product: CASSLAAFGGYTF. This sequence joins TRBV5-1 and TRBJ1-2; no clear D. V was trimmed by 0 bases and J by 8 bases, leaving 11 bases between them. The CDR3 totals 13 residues. CDR1 SGHRS and CDR2 YFSETQ come from the germline V gene.

By proportion, this clonotype is medium-sized. The V and J genes are TRBV14 and TRBJ2-7, with TRBD1 matching over 7 bases. CDR1 is SGHDN, CDR2 FVKESK, per germline. CDR3 length: 16 amino acids. The trim removed 1 base at V and 3 bases at J, leaving 9 bases unmatched. This CDR3 is CASSQGGTGVIYEQYF. The CDR3 DNA sequence: TGTGCCAGCAGCCAAGGAGGTACAGGGGTCATCTACGAGCAGTACTTC.